Following are 26 T cell receptor beta chains from one sample sequenced in a study of T cell responses to AZD1222 COVID-19 vaccine (dated by TCRdb to about 2021). In the paper's terms, the time point label means: baseline before first vaccination. Library creation used the immunoSEQ multiplex PCR assay. What TCRdb holds here is the immuneACCESS table cut down to in-frame rearrangements. Part of the clones is not present; checked against another copy, under half of the missing clones reflect an unresolved V gene, and the others are unexplained. The sample yields 200,000 or so clones; roughly 93% were counted once. 0.99% of the sample belongs to the ten largest clones. The sample in question was peripheral blood, obtained on day 0 of AZD1222 vaccination. These receptors all stem from an adult in good health.

This clone has just one count. V is TRBV7-2 and J is TRBJ1-2; possibly TRBD1 for D (5 bases). In germline, CDR1 is SGHTA, CDR2 FQGNSA. V lost 0 bases to trimming and J lost 9 bases, with 11 bases between them. This CDR3 is built from 13 residues. The CDR3 DNA is TGTGCCAGCAGCTTAGCAATCGGGACGAGCTACACCTTC. As protein: CASSLAIGTSYTF. The full variable domain, rest sourced from reference TRBV7-2 and TRBJ1-2, is GAGVSQSPSNKVTEKGKDVELRCDPISGHTALYWYRQSLGQGLEFLIYFQGNSAPDKSGLPSDRFSAERTGGSVSTLTIQRTQQEDSAVYLCASSLAIGTSYTFGSGTRLTVV.

V usage is TRBV19 and J usage is TRBJ2-2, with D tentatively TRBD1 (5 bases). The germline CDR1 and CDR2 sequences are LNHDA and SQIVND (reference sequence). The CDR3 extends over 18 amino acids. The germline V and J ends were trimmed by 2 bases and 6 bases, with 22 bases remaining between them. The DNA for the CDR3 is TGTGCCAGTAGTATATCTGTGGCAGGGCATTTACGATCCGGGGAGCTGTTTTTT. As protein: CASSISVAGHLRSGELFF.

The J gene is TRBJ2-3, the V gene TRBV7-3; D gene unclear. V was pared by 4 bases and J by 3 bases, with 8 bases between. Germline V lookup: CDR1 SGHTA, CDR2 FQGTGA. There are 13 residues in the CDR3. The DNA of the CDR3 is TGTGCCAGCAGCTCGGACGAAACAGATACGCAGTATTTT. It is translated as CASSSDETDTQYF.

The chain is built from TRBV6-1 and TRBJ1-3, with D possibly being TRBD1 (6 bases). Germline CDR1 and CDR2: MNHNS and SASEGT. Trimming took off 3 bases at V and 0 bases at J, with 12 bases between the two ends. The CDR3 runs 16 residues. CDR3 nucleotides: TGTGCCAGCAGTGACGTTGGCAGGGGCTCTGGAAACACCATATATTTT. Protein product: CASSDVGRGSGNTIYF.

The rearrangement uses TRBV27 and TRBJ2-7, with 12 bases matching TRBD1. The CDR3 extends over 17 amino acids. V shed 6 bases and J 6 bases; nucleotides not matched to a gene: 15. Looked up from germline, CDR1 is MNHEY and CDR2 is SMNVEV (reference sequence). CDR3 DNA sequence: TGTGCCAGCAGCCCGGGACAGGGGGCGCCTAAGGCCAGCGAGCAGTACTTC. This translates into CASSPGQGAPKASEQYF.

V is TRBV19 and J is TRBJ2-3; 7 bases fit TRBD2. The CDR3 length is 15 residues. Trimming cost V 5 bases and J 3 bases; bases outside gene matches: 8. CDR1 is LNHDA and CDR2 is SQIVND in the germline V gene (reference sequence). In DNA form, the CDR3 reads TGTGCCAGTAGTTCCACGGCGGGGGTAACAGATACGCAGTATTTT. This codes for CASSSTAGVTDTQYF.

V is TRBV2 and J is TRBJ1-1; D not certain. CDR1 and CDR2 from the germline V gene are SNHLY and FYNNEI. Trimming shortened V by 3 bases and J by 7 bases, and 9 bases separated the two germline ends. The CDR3 runs to 12 residues. The CDR3 loop reads CASSEGAFEAFF. The DNA of the CDR3 is TGTGCCAGCAGTGAGGGCGCGTTTGAAGCTTTCTTT.

The chain uses TRBV28 and TRBJ1-5; TRBD1 might be the D (5 bases). Germline assignment: CDR1 MDHEN and CDR2 SYDVKM. The CDR3 loop spans 15 amino acids. V shed 2 bases and J shed 10 bases, with 18 bases lying between them. CDR3 coding DNA: TGTGCCAGCAGTTTAAAGCAGGGATTAGGTCGCCCCCAGCATTTT. Translated, it gives CASSLKQGLGRPQHF. The full variable domain, rest sourced from reference TRBV28 and TRBJ1-5, is DVKVTQSSRYLVKRTGEKVFLECVQDMDHENMFWYRQDPGLGLRLIYFSYDVKMKEKGDIPEGYSVSREKKERFSLILESASTNQTSMYLCASSLKQGLGRPQHFGDGTRLSIL.

This chain joins TRBV18 and TRBJ1-1, with a tentative D call TRBD1 (6 bases). V lost 4 bases, J lost 5 bases, and 11 bases lay in between. The CDR3 spans 13 residues. Germline CDR1 is KGHSH and CDR2 is LQKENI. DNA for the CDR3: TGTGCCAGCTCACAGAACAGGGAAACTGAAGCTTTCTTT. Translated, it gives CASSQNRETEAFF.

This rearrangement joins TRBV11-3 to TRBJ1-1; D is unresolved. V was pared by 1 base and J by 6 bases, with 9 bases between. Germline values: CDR1 SGHNT, CDR2 YENEEA. This CDR3 contains 13 residues. The CDR3 bases are TGTGCCAGCAGCTTAGCAGCGGGCGCTGAAGCTTTCTTT. Translated: CASSLAAGAEAFF.

The V call is TRBV7-9, the J call TRBJ2-1; a weak D match, TRBD2 (6 bases). Trimming pared 10 bases from V and 9 bases from J, leaving 22 bases between. CDR1 is SEHNR, CDR2 FQNEAQ, per germline (reference sequence). CDR3 length: 14 residues. The CDR3 protein is CATRAGLSWGEQFF. The CDR3 nucleotides read TGTGCCACCCGGGCGGGACTTTCCTGGGGTGAGCAGTTCTTC. Together with reference TRBV7-9 and TRBJ2-1, the CDR3 gives the full variable domain: DTGVSQNPRHKITKRGQNVTFRCDPISEHNRLYWYRQTLGQGPEFLTYFQNEAQLEKSRLLSDRFSAERPKGSFSTLEIQRTEQGDSAMYLCATRAGLSWGEQFFGPGTRLTVL.

V is TRBV4-1 and J is TRBJ2-7; 8 bases align to TRBD2. V lost 4 bases to trimming and J lost 1 base; unmatched junction nucleotides: 3. Germline CDR1 is MGHRA and CDR2 is YSYEKL. This CDR3 contains 14 residues. The CDR3 DNA follows: TGCGCCAGCAGCCCGGGACTAGGTTCCTACGAGCAGTACTTC. This translates into CASSPGLGSYEQYF.

V and J are TRBV19 and TRBJ1-5; maybe TRBD1 (5 bases). The CDR3 consists of 17 residues. Germline V CDR1 and CDR2: LNHDA, SQIVND (reference sequence). V was shortened by 5 bases and J by 5 bases, with 22 bases between the two germline ends. CDR3 DNA: TGTGCCAGTAGTTCCGGGACGAGGTGGGAAGAGGATCAGCCCCAGCATTTT. As protein: CASSSGTRWEEDQPQHF.

This chain connects TRBV11-2 to TRBJ2-7; 8 bases align to TRBD2. The V gene end was trimmed by 5 bases and the J gene end by 2 bases; junction bases not matched to a gene: 11. This CDR3 contains 16 residues. CDR1 SGHAT and CDR2 FQNNGV come from the germline V gene. Written as DNA, the CDR3 is TGTGCCAGCAGCATGTTGGGTAGCGGGGAAACCTACGAGCAGTACTTC. Translating it yields CASSMLGSGETYEQYF.

The V and J genes are TRBV2 and TRBJ2-3; 7 bases fit TRBD2. The CDR3 runs to 15 residues. The ends lost 2 bases at V and 2 bases at J; junction bases unmatched: 4. CDR1 SNHLY and CDR2 FYNNEI come from the germline V gene. The CDR3 nucleotides read TGTGCCAGCAGTGAACGCGGGAGAAACACAGATACGCAGTATTTT. It translates to CASSERGRNTDTQYF.

This rearrangement joins TRBV27 to TRBJ1-2; 8 bases line up with TRBD1. V lost 5 bases, J lost 2 bases, and 13 bases stayed unmatched. This CDR3 has 17 residues. The germline V gene encodes CDR1 MNHEY and CDR2 SMNVEV (reference sequence). The CDR3 region is CASSPGTGPSINYGYTF. CDR3 in DNA: TGTGCCAGCAGTCCCGGGACAGGTCCTTCTATAAACTATGGCTACACCTTC.

The DNA of the CDR3 is TGTGCCAGCAAAATCCGGGGTCAAGAGACCCAGTACTTC. This sequence encodes CASKIRGQETQYF. The chain couples TRBV7-9 to TRBJ2-5; a weak D match, TRBD2 (5 bases). Between the trimmed V and J ends, which lost 7 bases and 2 bases, there was a span of 11 bases. Germline assignment: CDR1 SEHNR and CDR2 FQNEAQ (reference sequence). CDR3 length: 13 amino acids.

The chain uses TRBV10-2 and TRBJ1-6, with a weak D call TRBD1 (6 bases). This CDR3 comprises 17 residues. The germline V gene has CDR1 WSHSY and CDR2 SAAADI. Trimming pared 0 bases from V and 6 bases from J, leaving 15 bases between. The CDR3 reads CASSESVAGVGNSPLHF. CDR3 sequence (DNA): TGCGCCAGCAGTGAGTCGGTTGCAGGGGTAGGTAATTCACCCCTCCACTTT.

The chain uses TRBV6-4 and TRBJ2-2; D is unclear. CDR1 and CDR2 (germline): MRHNA, SNTAGT. This CDR3 is built from 13 residues. Trimming removed 4 bases at V and 4 bases at J, with 7 bases between. The CDR3 DNA is TGTGCCAGCAGTGCCCAACCCACCGGGGAGCTGTTTTTT. It encodes CASSAQPTGELFF.

In its sample, this clone was seen once. The chain joins TRBV11-2 to TRBJ2-3, with 8 bases identical to TRBD2. Unmatched junction bases numbered 12, after V lost 3 bases and J lost 1 base. Germline CDR1 SGHAT, CDR2 FQNNGV. This CDR3 has 18 residues. DNA of the CDR3: TGTGCCAGCAGCTTTCGGTCGGGGCGGGGGGCTGGCACAGATACGCAGTATTTT. Translated, it gives CASSFRSGRGAGTDTQYF. The full variable domain, rest sourced from reference TRBV11-2 and TRBJ2-3, is EAGVAQSPRYKIIEKRQSVAFWCNPISGHATLYWYQQILGQGPKLLIQFQNNGVVDDSQLPKDRFSAERLKGVDSTLKIQPAKLEDSAVYLCASSFRSGRGAGTDTQYFGPGTRLTVL.

The chain recombines TRBV2 with TRBJ2-5; D is possibly TRBD1 or TRBD2 (5 bases each). In germline, CDR1 is SNHLY, CDR2 FYNNEI. This CDR3 is built from 13 residues. The V end was cut by 6 bases, the J end by 2 bases, with 10 bases between. CDR3 protein: CASSRGSQETQYF. The CDR3 coding sequence is TGTGCCAGCAGCCGGGGCAGTCAAGAGACCCAGTACTTC.

The gene calls are TRBV9 and TRBJ2-5; D may be TRBD1 (6 bases). Germline V CDR1 and CDR2: SGDLS, YYNGEE. V was pared by 6 bases and J by 2 bases, with 14 bases between. The CDR3 extends over 14 amino acids. As DNA, the CDR3 is TGTGCCAGCACGAGGGGGACGGATCAAGAGACCCAGTACTTC. Translated, it gives CASTRGTDQETQYF.

The rearrangement uses TRBV29-1 and TRBJ2-3; TRBD1 matches at 7 bases. The V gene end was trimmed by 3 bases and the J gene end by 2 bases; junction bases not matched to a gene: 5. The CDR3 totals 14 residues. From germline, CDR1 is SQVTM and CDR2 ANQGSEA. CDR3 sequence (DNA): TGCAGCGTTGAGGGGACAGCCACCACAGATACGCAGTATTTT. Protein product: CSVEGTATTDTQYF.

V is TRBV20-1 and J is TRBJ1-6; D uncertain. Germline assignment: CDR1 DFQATT and CDR2 SNEGSKA (reference sequence). Deletions cut 3 bases from V and 11 bases from J, with 11 bases between. The CDR3 runs to 12 residues. The CDR3 nucleotides are TGCAGTGCTAGTTTCAGCCTAACACCCCTCCACTTT. Translated, it gives CSASFSLTPLHF.

This sequence joins TRBV7-9 and TRBJ2-7, with 8 bases identical to TRBD1. CDR1 is SEHNR and CDR2 is FQNEAQ in the germline V gene (reference sequence). The CDR3 contains 15 residues. J gave up 1 base and V 4 bases, and 6 bases lay outside the gene matches. The CDR3 nucleotides are TGTGCCAGCAGCTCTGGGGGGACAGGTTCCTACGAGCAGTACTTC. Translating it yields CASSSGGTGSYEQYF.

On this clone itself: One junction end does not reproduce the germline sequence, and a read error may be involved. The chain joins TRBV29-1 to TRBJ2-7, with D possibly TRBD2 on 6 matching bases. CDR3 length: 14 amino acids. Germline V CDR1 and CDR2: SQVTM, ANQGSEA. CDR3 bases: TGCAGCGTCGAAGGGCCAGGGAGGACCTACGAGCAGTACTTC. Translated, it gives CSVEGPGRTYEQYF.